Below are 27 T cell receptor beta chains sequenced from a single sample in a study of T cell responses to AZD1222 COVID-19 vaccine. Assay used: immunoSEQ multiplex PCR; TCRdb lists only in-frame clones, some missing. Of under 150,000 clones in the sample, roughly nine tenths were seen once. The sample here was peripheral blood, taken 28 days after the second AZD1222 dose. These receptors were taken from an adult who received the AZD1222 COVID-19 vaccine.

This clone was seen many times. V is TRBV7-2 and J is TRBJ2-1; maybe TRBD2 (6 bases). This CDR3 is built from 13 residues. Between the trimmed V and J ends, which lost 4 bases and 12 bases, there was a span of 16 bases. The germline gives CDR1 SGHTA, CDR2 FQGNSA. The CDR3 loop reads CASSSGTLGGQFF. DNA of the CDR3: TGTGCCAGCAGCTCCGGGACCCTCGGGGGGCAGTTCTTC.

The gene calls are TRBV7-2 and TRBJ1-1, with no clear D. Germline loops: CDR1 SGHTA, CDR2 FQGNSA. The CDR3 has 11 residues. V gave up 5 bases and J gave up 6 bases, with 7 bases separating them. This CDR3 reads CASSPGSEAFF. The CDR3 coding sequence is TGTGCCAGCAGCCCCGGCTCTGAAGCTTTCTTT.

The rearrangement uses TRBV9 and TRBJ1-3; TRBD1 matches 9 bases. The CDR3 runs 16 residues. The V and J ends lost 2 bases and 4 bases, in that order; junction bases with no gene match: 7. Germline values: CDR1 SGDLS, CDR2 YYNGEE. CDR3 region: CASSVTGTGKGNTIYF. The DNA of the CDR3 is TGTGCCAGCAGCGTGACCGGGACAGGGAAAGGAAACACCATATATTTT.

This rearrangement joins TRBV25-1 to TRBJ1-4, with 9 positions matching TRBD1. Germline CDR1 MGHDK, CDR2 SYGVNS. There are 16 residues in the CDR3. Trimming took 6 bases from V and 12 from J; bases not matched to a gene: 17. Here the CDR3 DNA reads TGTGCCAGCAGCCCCTTCGGGGGACAGGGAAGGAGGGAACTGTTTTTT. Amino acid sequence: CASSPFGGQGRRELFF.

The rearrangement uses TRBV19 and TRBJ1-5; a possible D gene is TRBD1 (5 bases). Trimming cost V 3 bases and J 14 bases, with 14 bases left between them. The CDR3 length is 12 residues. Germline lookup yields CDR1 LNHDA and CDR2 SQIVND (reference sequence). CDR3 in DNA: TGTGCCAGTAGTATTAGGTCCGGGGCGAAGCATTTT. Translating it yields CASSIRSGAKHF.

The chain is built from TRBV11-3 and TRBJ2-2; the D is unclear. The V end lost 5 bases, the J end lost 0 bases, and 1 base lay between the germline ends. The CDR3 loop spans 12 amino acids. Germline loops: CDR1 SGHNT, CDR2 YENEEA. CDR3 region: CASSPNTGELFF. In DNA, the CDR3 is TGTGCCAGCAGCCCGAACACCGGGGAGCTGTTTTTT.

The chain is built from TRBV12-5 and TRBJ2-7; a weak D match, TRBD1 (6 bases). The germline gives CDR1 LGHNT, CDR2 FRNRAP. CDR3 length equals 16 residues. V was trimmed by 4 bases and J by 0 bases, leaving 16 bases between them. The CDR3 region is CASGSPRGTNSYEQYF. In nucleotides, the CDR3 is TGTGCTAGTGGTTCCCCTAGGGGGACCAACTCCTACGAGCAGTACTTC.

The chain recombines TRBV27 with TRBJ1-2; 10 bases agree with TRBD1. CDR3 length equals 16 residues. Trimming at V came to 4 bases and at J to 2 bases, leaving 7 bases not matched to a gene. Looked up from germline, CDR1 is MNHEY and CDR2 is SMNVEV (reference sequence). The CDR3 DNA is TGTGCCAGCAGTTCCCTCGGGACAGGGGCCAACTATGGCTACACCTTC. As protein: CASSSLGTGANYGYTF.

This clone was picked up a small number of times. CDR3 DNA sequence: TGTGCCAGCCGGGGGGGTCAGGGAGCACCCCTCCACTTT. It is translated as CASRGGQGAPLHF. The rearrangement joins TRBV2 to TRBJ1-6; the D gene is possibly TRBD1 (5 bases). Trimming took off 8 bases at V and 11 bases at J, with 16 bases between the two ends. The CDR3 spans 13 residues. In germline, CDR1 is SNHLY, CDR2 FYNNEI. Filled out from reference TRBV2 and TRBJ1-6, the complete variable domain reads EPEVTQTPSHQVTQMGQEVILRCVPISNHLYFYWYRQILGQKVEFLVSFYNNEISEKSEIFDDQFSVERPDGSNFTLKIRSTKLEDSAMYFCASRGGQGAPLHFGNGTRLTVT.

This chain links TRBV28 with TRBJ1-6; tentatively, D is TRBD1 (6 bases). The CDR3 sequence is 16 residues long. The ends were cut back, 3 bases at V and 9 bases at J, with 18 bases in the middle. Per the germline V gene, CDR1 is MDHEN and CDR2 is SYDVKM. The CDR3, as DNA: TGTGCCAGCAGTTTTTCCGTTGGGGGGGCGGGTTCACCCCTCCACTTT. It translates to CASSFSVGGAGSPLHF.

V is TRBV6-5 and J is TRBJ1-1; no reliable D call. This CDR3 is 11 amino acids long. Germline V CDR1 and CDR2: MNHEY, SVGAGI. V gave up 8 bases and J gave up 0 bases, with 4 bases separating them. The chain's CDR3 is CASQMNTEAFF. In nucleotides, the CDR3 is TGTGCCAGCCAGATGAACACTGAAGCTTTCTTT.

DNA of the CDR3: TGTGCAAGTCGCTTTAGTGGACCCCAGCATTTT. This codes for CASRFSGPQHF. This sequence joins TRBV12-2 and TRBJ1-5. TRBV12-2 is a known pseudogene. The CDR3 sequence is 11 residues long.

J is TRBJ2-1 and V is TRBV7-9, with D perhaps TRBD2 (6 bases). From germline, CDR1 is SEHNR and CDR2 FQNEAQ (reference sequence). V was shortened by 8 bases and J by 1 base, with 15 bases between the two germline ends. This CDR3 region has 15 residues. CDR3 nucleotides: TGTGCCAGCGGGGGGACCTCTAAATCCTACAATGAGCAGTTCTTC. This translates into CASGGTSKSYNEQFF.

The CDR3, as DNA: TGTGCCAGCAGCTTAGTTGGGGCAGGGGGGATCCTTCAAGAGACCCAGTACTTC. Its protein product is CASSLVGAGGILQETQYF. The rearrangement uses TRBV7-8 and TRBJ2-5, with D possibly matching TRBD1 (7 bases). This CDR3 region has 18 residues. The V gene lost 1 base and the J gene lost 2 bases, with 20 bases spanning the gap. The germline gives CDR1 SGHVS, CDR2 FQNEAQ.

The chain uses TRBV7-6 and TRBJ1-3, with D possibly matching TRBD1 (6 bases). V shed 5 bases and J shed 0 bases, with 17 bases lying between them. CDR3 length equals 17 residues. CDR1 is SGHVS, CDR2 FNYEAQ, per germline. The CDR3 protein is CASSPDRRSNSGNTIYF. For the CDR3, the DNA is TGTGCCAGCAGCCCCGACAGGCGATCGAACTCTGGAAACACCATATATTTT.

The chain combines TRBV28 with TRBJ1-1; no firm D call. Trimming took off 7 bases at V and 6 bases at J, with 12 bases between the two ends. This CDR3 has 12 residues. Germline CDR1 is MDHEN and CDR2 is SYDVKM. CDR3 coding DNA: TGTGCCAGCAATTCCTGGACGGCTGAAGCTTTCTTT. This sequence encodes CASNSWTAEAFF.

The chain uses TRBV19 and TRBJ2-5; D is unresolved. The germline V gene encodes CDR1 LNHDA and CDR2 SQIVND (reference sequence). This CDR3 contains 12 residues. V lost 3 bases, J lost 3 bases, and 5 bases lay in between. DNA for the CDR3: TGTGCCAGTAGTATCCTAGAAGAGACCCAGTACTTC. It codes for CASSILEETQYF.

This clone came up once. The V call is TRBV7-6, the J call TRBJ2-7, with D maybe TRBD2 (5 bases). The CDR3 has 14 residues. With 1 base removed from V and 2 bases from J, the gap between germline ends came to 9 bases. Germline CDR1 SGHVS, CDR2 FNYEAQ. This CDR3 is CASSLGGFTYEQYF. The CDR3 DNA sequence: TGTGCCAGCAGCTTAGGAGGGTTTACCTACGAGCAGTACTTC.

CDR3 loop: CASRGLGMNTEAFF. CDR3 in DNA: TGTGCCAGCAGGGGGTTGGGGATGAACACTGAAGCTTTCTTT. The chain employs TRBV2 and TRBJ1-1; D is ambiguous. There are 14 residues in the CDR3. From germline, CDR1 is SNHLY and CDR2 FYNNEI. Trimming pared 6 bases from V and 0 bases from J, leaving 11 bases between. The full variable domain, in which reference TRBV2 and TRBJ1-1 provide the parts outside the CDR3, is EPEVTQTPSHQVTQMGQEVILRCVPISNHLYFYWYRQILGQKVEFLVSFYNNEISEKSEIFDDQFSVERPDGSNFTLKIRSTKLEDSAMYFCASRGLGMNTEAFFGQGTRLTVV.

This chain links TRBV28 with TRBJ1-2; TRBD1 agrees at 7 bases. The CDR3 length is 12 residues. Per the germline V gene, CDR1 is MDHEN and CDR2 is SYDVKM. Trimming cost V 6 bases and J 12 bases; bases outside gene matches: 10. The CDR3 DNA is TGTGCCAGCAGACGAACAGGGGCGGGGAACACCTTC. Translated, it gives CASRRTGAGNTF.

The V and J genes are TRBV9 and TRBJ1-2; a weak D match, TRBD1 (5 bases). With 4 bases removed from V and 3 bases from J, the gap between germline ends came to 16 bases. CDR1 is SGDLS and CDR2 is YYNGEE in the germline V gene. The CDR3 is made up of 15 amino acids. Here the CDR3 DNA reads TGTGCCAGCAGCTTACACCGGGACGGCGACTATGGCTACACCTTC. Amino acid sequence: CASSLHRDGDYGYTF.

This sequence joins TRBV28 and TRBJ1-5; weak D call: TRBD1 (6 bases). The CDR3 loop spans 17 amino acids. Germline lookup yields CDR1 MDHEN and CDR2 SYDVKM. V was cut by 4 bases and J by 2 bases, with 18 bases left in between. CDR3 nucleotide sequence: TGTGCCAGCAGTTCTATCCTTGGACAGATGGGCAATCAGCCCCAGCATTTT. It codes for CASSSILGQMGNQPQHF.

This clone appeared a single time. This chain uses TRBV11-2 with TRBJ2-7, with unresolved D. This CDR3 is 12 amino acids long. V was trimmed by 1 base and J by 3 bases, leaving 4 bases between them. Germline V CDR1 and CDR2: SGHAT, FQNNGV. CDR3 sequence reads: CASSLVIYEQYF. The CDR3 DNA follows: TGTGCCAGCAGCTTAGTTATCTACGAGCAGTACTTC. Full variable domain (missing parts from reference TRBV11-2 and TRBJ2-7): EAGVAQSPRYKIIEKRQSVAFWCNPISGHATLYWYQQILGQGPKLLIQFQNNGVVDDSQLPKDRFSAERLKGVDSTLKIQPAKLEDSAVYLCASSLVIYEQYFGPGTRLTVT.

This chain uses TRBV6-5 with TRBJ1-1; D remains ambiguous. Trimming removed 4 bases at V and 7 bases at J, with 16 bases between. Germline CDR1 reads MNHEY; CDR2 reads SVGAGI. The CDR3 totals 14 residues. CDR3 nucleotides: TGTGCCAGCAGTTTCTCGACAAGGGCGATTGAAGCTTTCTTT. Amino acid sequence: CASSFSTRAIEAFF.

The rearrangement uses TRBV6-1 and TRBJ1-5; D not certain. Germline V gene sequence: CDR1 MNHNS, CDR2 SASEGT. V was trimmed by 5 bases and J by 6 bases, leaving 8 bases between them. The CDR3 loop spans 12 amino acids. The CDR3 nucleotides read TGTGCCAGCAGTAACCCCCCTCAGCCCCAGCATTTT. It yields the protein CASSNPPQPQHF.

The CDR3 bases are TGCGCCAGCAGCCTCTGGGGGAATGAAAAACTGTTTTTT. Translating gives CASSLWGNEKLFF. The J gene is TRBJ1-4, the V gene TRBV5-1; possibly TRBD1 for D (5 bases). V was clipped by 4 bases and J by 5 bases, with 9 bases between them. The germline CDR1 and CDR2 sequences are SGHRS and YFSETQ. CDR3 length equals 13 residues.

Relative to its sample, this clone is medium-sized. The chain carries TRBV27 and TRBJ1-2; D remains ambiguous. V lost 1 base and J lost 6, with 15 bases in between. The CDR3 is 15 amino acids. Germline loops: CDR1 MNHEY, CDR2 SMNVEV (reference sequence). This CDR3 is CASSLFTDGRDGYTF. CDR3 in DNA: TGTGCCAGCAGTTTATTTACTGACGGCCGGGATGGCTACACCTTC.